The source of this T cell receptor beta chain is a study of blood T cell repertoires in COVID-19. Study at large: COVID-19 samples, acute and convalescent, were from the United States, Italy and Spain.

Original analysis: Nucleated cell number was recorded as an estimate derived from reference gene primer amplification. The assay was immunoSEQ multiplex PCR, and TCRdb's table has in-frame clones only and misses some. From that table come the V and J calls and clone size; the DNA was used to work out D and trimming. The sample lists nearly 110,000 clones; approximately 80% were seen once. Only a few counts were recorded for this clone. This CDR3 spans 16 amino acids. In germline, CDR1 is MNHEY, CDR2 SVGAGI. V gave up 2 bases and J gave up 0 bases, with 11 bases separating them. The sequence came from a man older than 75 with COVID-19, enrolled during active disease. This sequence joins TRBV6-5 and TRBJ1-5; D perhaps matches TRBD1 (5 bases). Sequencing was done on a sample of peripheral blood. The CDR3 DNA follows: TGTGCCAGCAGTTACGGACATCCGACTAGCAATCAGCCCCAGCATTTT. Encoded protein: CASSYGHPTSNQPQHF.